Listed below are T cell receptor beta chains from one sample, sequenced in a study of vaccination effects on CD4 cells after COVID-19. No antigen has been identified for these receptors. The method was immunoSEQ multiplex PCR; TCRdb's version includes in-frame clones alone and lacks a portion of them. This sample has 20,000 to 30,000 clones, with about 75% found just once. The source material was CD4+ T cells from PBMCs cultured with SARS-CoV-2 spike peptides, sampled before COVID-19 vaccination. These receptors all come from a human donor who had a prior SARS-CoV-2 infection. Both conserved end residues are trimmed from each CDR3. Fields, in order: V gene, J gene, CDR3 length, CDR3 protein.

TRBV7-9,TRBJ1-1,14,ASSPRWWTGRTEAF
TRBV7-9,TRBJ2-5,13,ASSLDRTTQETQY
TRBV6-2/TRBV6-3,TRBJ2-1,10,ASSHASGSFF
TRBV15,TRBJ2-3,15,ATRLYGRAGVEDTQY
TRBV25-1,TRBJ2-4,11,ASRAPVENIQY
TRBV5-1,TRBJ1-3,11,ATKSTTGNTIY
TRBV25-1,TRBJ2-2,11,ASTGAATGELF
TRBV3-1/TRBV3-2,TRBJ1-2,13,ASSQDFGINYGYT
TRBV25-1,TRBJ1-1,13,ASSDRGTMNTEAF
TRBV13,TRBJ2-1,15,ASSLVPTSGGHNEQF
TRBV7-2,TRBJ2-1,15,ASSRRGGAFSYNEQF
TRBV7-3,TRBJ2-3,11,ASSLDRGDTQY
TRBV12-1,TRBJ1-5,12,ASSSFGGRQPQH
TRBV11-3,TRBJ2-7,15,ASSFPAGPSPRDEQY
TRBV19,TRBJ1-1,12,ASSILRGGTEAF
TRBV4-1,TRBJ2-7,14,ASSQVDILTYHEQY
TRBV11-2,TRBJ2-2,10,ASSLGAGELF
TRBV5-4,TRBJ2-2,13,ASSVTSGGAGELF
TRBV7-3,TRBJ1-5,15,ASIGRGSLAANQPQH
TRBV7-9,TRBJ2-3,15,ASSLGASGGLTDTQY
TRBV19,TRBJ1-2,12,ASSTPGKDYGYT
TRBV24-1,TRBJ2-3,13,ATSDLWDPSGTQY
TRBV6-2/TRBV6-3,TRBJ1-4,13,ASSDVVGYGEKLF
TRBV7-9,TRBJ2-5,11,ASSLTSGETQY
TRBV2,TRBJ1-2,11,ASSEDRPYGYT
TRBV20-1,TRBJ2-5,9,SATHGETQY
TRBV9,TRBJ2-2,14,ASSVTGQGNTGELF
TRBV11-3,TRBJ2-5,15,ASSLDLNNLKAETQY
TRBV5-6,TRBJ1-1,12,ASSGRDKRTEAF
TRBV5-1,TRBJ2-5,13,ASSFQSGGQETQY
TRBV18,TRBJ1-4,13,ASSPLGGGVEKLF
TRBV2,TRBJ2-1,15,ASSLRRPGLAGNEQF
TRBV29-1,TRBJ2-3,12,SVLGLAGVYTQY
TRBV6-4,TRBJ2-7,12,ASTWEQGPGEQY
TRBV6-6,TRBJ2-2,11,ASRISNTGELF